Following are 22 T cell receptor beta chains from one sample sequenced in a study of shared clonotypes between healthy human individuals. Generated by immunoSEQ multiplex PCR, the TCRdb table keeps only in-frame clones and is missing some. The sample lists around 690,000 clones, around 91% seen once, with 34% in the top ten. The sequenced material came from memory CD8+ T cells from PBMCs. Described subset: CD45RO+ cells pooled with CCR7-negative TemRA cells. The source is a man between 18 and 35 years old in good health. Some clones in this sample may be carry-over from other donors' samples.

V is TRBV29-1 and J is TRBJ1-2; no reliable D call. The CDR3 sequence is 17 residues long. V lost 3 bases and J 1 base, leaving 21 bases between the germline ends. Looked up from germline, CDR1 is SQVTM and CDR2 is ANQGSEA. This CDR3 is CSVEGPGFSLGNYGYTF. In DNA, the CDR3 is TGCAGCGTTGAGGGCCCGGGATTCTCCCTGGGTAACTATGGCTACACCTTC.

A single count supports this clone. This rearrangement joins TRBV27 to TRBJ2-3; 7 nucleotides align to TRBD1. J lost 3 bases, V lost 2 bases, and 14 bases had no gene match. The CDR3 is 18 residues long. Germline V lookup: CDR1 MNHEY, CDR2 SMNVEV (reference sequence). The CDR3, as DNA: TGTGCCAGCAGTTTAGCGATGCGAAGGGGGCCGAGAACAGATACGCAGTATTTT. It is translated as CASSLAMRRGPRTDTQYF.

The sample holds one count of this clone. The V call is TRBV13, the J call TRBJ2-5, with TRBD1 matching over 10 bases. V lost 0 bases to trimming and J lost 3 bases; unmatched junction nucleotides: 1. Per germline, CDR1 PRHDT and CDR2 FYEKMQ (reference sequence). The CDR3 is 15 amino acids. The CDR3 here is CASSLGTGGEETQYF. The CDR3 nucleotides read TGTGCCAGCAGCTTAGGGACAGGGGGCGAAGAGACCCAGTACTTC.

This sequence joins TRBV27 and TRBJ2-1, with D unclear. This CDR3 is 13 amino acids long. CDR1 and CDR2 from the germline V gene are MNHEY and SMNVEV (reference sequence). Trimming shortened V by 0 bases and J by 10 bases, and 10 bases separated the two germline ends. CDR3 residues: CASSLSGTSEQFF. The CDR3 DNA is TGTGCCAGCAGTTTATCGGGCACCTCCGAGCAGTTCTTC.

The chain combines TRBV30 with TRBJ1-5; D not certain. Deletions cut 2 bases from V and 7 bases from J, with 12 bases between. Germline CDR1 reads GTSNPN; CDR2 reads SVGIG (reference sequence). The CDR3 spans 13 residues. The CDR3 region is CAWSPTGTQPQHF. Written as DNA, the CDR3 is TGTGCCTGGAGTCCCACCGGAACCCAGCCCCAGCATTTT. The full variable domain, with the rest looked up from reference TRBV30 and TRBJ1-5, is SQTIHQWPATLVQPVGSPLSLECTVEGTSNPNLYWYRQAAGRGLQLLFYSVGIGQISSEVPQNLSASRPQDRQFILSSKKLLLSDSGFYLCAWSPTGTQPQHFGDGTRLSIL.

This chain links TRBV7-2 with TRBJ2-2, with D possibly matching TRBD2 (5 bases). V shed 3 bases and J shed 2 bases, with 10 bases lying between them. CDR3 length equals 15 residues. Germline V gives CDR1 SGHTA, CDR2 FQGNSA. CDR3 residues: CASSFRGSNTGELFF. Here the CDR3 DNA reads TGTGCCAGCAGCTTTCGGGGTTCCAACACCGGGGAGCTGTTTTTT.

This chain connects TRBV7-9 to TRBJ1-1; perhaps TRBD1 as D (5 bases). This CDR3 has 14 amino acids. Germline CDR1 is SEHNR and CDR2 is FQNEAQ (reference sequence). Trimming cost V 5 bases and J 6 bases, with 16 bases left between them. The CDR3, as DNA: TGTGCCAGCAGCGAGGGACCGGTGGGATCTGAAGCTTTCTTT. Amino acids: CASSEGPVGSEAFF.

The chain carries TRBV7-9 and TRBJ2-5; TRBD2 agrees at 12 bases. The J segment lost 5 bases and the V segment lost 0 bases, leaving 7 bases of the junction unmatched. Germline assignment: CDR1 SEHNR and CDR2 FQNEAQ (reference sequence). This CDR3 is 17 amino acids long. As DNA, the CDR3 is TGTGCCAGCAGCTTAGCGCTAGCGGGGGGGTCGTGGGAGACCCAGTACTTC. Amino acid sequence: CASSLALAGGSWETQYF.

The DNA of the CDR3 is TGTGCCAGCAGCCCCGGGGACGGGGGATACAATGAGCAGTTCTTC. Translating it yields CASSPGDGGYNEQFF. V usage is TRBV6-6 and J usage is TRBJ2-1; TRBD2 is a possible D gene (6 bases). The CDR3 length is 15 residues. V was pared by 6 bases and J by 4 bases, with 16 bases between. Germline values: CDR1 MNHNY, CDR2 SVGAGI (reference sequence).

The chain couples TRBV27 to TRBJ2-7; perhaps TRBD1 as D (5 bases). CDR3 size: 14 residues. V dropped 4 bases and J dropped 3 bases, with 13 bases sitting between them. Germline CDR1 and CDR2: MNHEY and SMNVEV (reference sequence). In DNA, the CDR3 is TGTGCCAGCAGTTCGCTAGACAGTTTCTACGAGCAGTACTTC. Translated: CASSSLDSFYEQYF.

CDR3 coding DNA: TGTGCCAGCAGCTCTGACTTGCGGACCGAGCTTTTTGGCTACACCTTC. This translates into CASSSDLRTELFGYTF. The V and J genes are TRBV7-9 and TRBJ1-2; D not certain. CDR1 and CDR2 (germline): SEHNR, FQNEAQ (reference sequence). Deletions cut 4 bases from V and 7 bases from J, with 22 bases between. CDR3 length: 16 amino acids.

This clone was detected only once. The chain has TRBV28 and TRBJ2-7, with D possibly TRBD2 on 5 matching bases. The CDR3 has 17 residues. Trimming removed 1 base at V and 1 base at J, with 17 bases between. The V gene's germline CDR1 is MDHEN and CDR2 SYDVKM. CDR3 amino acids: CASSLLVGWRSSYEQYF. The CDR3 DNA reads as TGTGCCAGCAGTTTATTGGTGGGTTGGAGGTCGTCCTACGAGCAGTACTTC.

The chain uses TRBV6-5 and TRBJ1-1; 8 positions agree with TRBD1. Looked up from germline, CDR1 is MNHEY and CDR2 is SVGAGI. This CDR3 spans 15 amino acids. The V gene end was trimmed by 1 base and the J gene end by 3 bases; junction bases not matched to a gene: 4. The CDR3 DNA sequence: TGTGCCAGCAGTTACTTAAGGACAGGGTACACTGAAGCTTTCTTT. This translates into CASSYLRTGYTEAFF.

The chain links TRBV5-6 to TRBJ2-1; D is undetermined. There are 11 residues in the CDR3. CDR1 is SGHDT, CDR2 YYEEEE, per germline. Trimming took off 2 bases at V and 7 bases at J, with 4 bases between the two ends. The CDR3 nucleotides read TGTGCCAGCAGCTTTGTGAATGAGCAGTTCTTC. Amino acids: CASSFVNEQFF. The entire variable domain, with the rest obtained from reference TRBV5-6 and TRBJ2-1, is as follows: DAGVTQSPTHLIKTRGQQVTLRCSPKSGHDTVSWYQQALGQGPQFIFQYYEEEERQRGNFPDRFSGHQFPNYSSELNVNALLLGDSALYLCASSFVNEQFFGPGTRLTVL.

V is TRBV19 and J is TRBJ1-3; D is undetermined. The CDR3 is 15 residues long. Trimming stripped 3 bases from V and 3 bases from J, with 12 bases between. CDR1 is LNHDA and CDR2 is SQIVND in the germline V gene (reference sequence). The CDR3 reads CASSILREIGNTIYF. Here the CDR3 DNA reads TGTGCCAGTAGTATCCTGCGGGAAATTGGAAACACCATATATTTT.

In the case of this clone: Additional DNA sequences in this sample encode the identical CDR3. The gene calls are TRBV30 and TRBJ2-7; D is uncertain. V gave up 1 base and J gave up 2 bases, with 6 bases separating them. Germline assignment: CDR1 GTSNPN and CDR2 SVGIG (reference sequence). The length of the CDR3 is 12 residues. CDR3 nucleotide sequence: TGTGCCTGGAGTGGACTGCCCTACGAGCAGTACTTC. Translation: CAWSGLPYEQYF.

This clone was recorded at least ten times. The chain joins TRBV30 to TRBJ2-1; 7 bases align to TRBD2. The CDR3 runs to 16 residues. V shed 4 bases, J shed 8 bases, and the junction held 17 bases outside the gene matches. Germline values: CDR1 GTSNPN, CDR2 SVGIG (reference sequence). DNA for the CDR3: TGTGCCTGGATTCCGGCCCCGATGGGGGAGGGCGATGAGCAGTTCTTC. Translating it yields CAWIPAPMGEGDEQFF.

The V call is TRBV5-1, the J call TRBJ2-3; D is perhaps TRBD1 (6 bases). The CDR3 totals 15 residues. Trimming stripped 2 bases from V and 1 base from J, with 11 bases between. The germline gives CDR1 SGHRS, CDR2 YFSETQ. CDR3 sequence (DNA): TGCGCCAGCAGCTTCTCACAGGGCGGCACAGATACGCAGTATTTT. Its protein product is CASSFSQGGTDTQYF. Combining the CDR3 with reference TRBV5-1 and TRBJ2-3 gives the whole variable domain KAGVTQTPRYLIKTRGQQVTLSCSPISGHRSVSWYQQTPGQGLQFLFEYFSETQRNKGNFPGRFSGRQFSNSRSEMNVSTLELGDSALYLCASSFSQGGTDTQYFGPGTRLTVL.

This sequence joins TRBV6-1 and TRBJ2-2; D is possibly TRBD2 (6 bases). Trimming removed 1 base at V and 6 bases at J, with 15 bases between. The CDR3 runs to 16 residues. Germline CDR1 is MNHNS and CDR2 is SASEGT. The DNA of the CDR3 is TGTGCCAGCAGTGAAGGGGACTTACCACTGCCCGGGGAGCTGTTTTTT. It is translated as CASSEGDLPLPGELFF.

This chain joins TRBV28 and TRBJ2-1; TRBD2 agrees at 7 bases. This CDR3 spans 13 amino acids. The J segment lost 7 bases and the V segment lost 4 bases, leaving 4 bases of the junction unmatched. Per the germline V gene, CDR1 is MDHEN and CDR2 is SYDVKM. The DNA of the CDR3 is TGTGCCAGCAGTTCCCCTAGCGGAAATGAGCAGTTCTTC. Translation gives CASSSPSGNEQFF. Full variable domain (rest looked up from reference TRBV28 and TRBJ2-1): DVKVTQSSRYLVKRTGEKVFLECVQDMDHENMFWYRQDPGLGLRLIYFSYDVKMKEKGDIPEGYSVSREKKERFSLILESASTNQTSMYLCASSSPSGNEQFFGPGTRLTVL.

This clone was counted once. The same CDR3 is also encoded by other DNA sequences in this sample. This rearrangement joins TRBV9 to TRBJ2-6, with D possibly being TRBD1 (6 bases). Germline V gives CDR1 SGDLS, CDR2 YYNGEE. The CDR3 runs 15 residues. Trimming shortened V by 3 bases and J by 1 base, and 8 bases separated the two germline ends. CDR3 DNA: TGTGCCAGCAGCGCGGGGACATCTGGGGCCAACGTCCTGACTTTC. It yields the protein CASSAGTSGANVLTF.

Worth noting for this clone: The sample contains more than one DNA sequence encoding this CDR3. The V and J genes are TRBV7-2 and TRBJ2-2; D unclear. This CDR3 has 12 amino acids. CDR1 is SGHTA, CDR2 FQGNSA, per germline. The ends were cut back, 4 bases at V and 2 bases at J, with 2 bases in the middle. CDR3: CASSSNTGELFF. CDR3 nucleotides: TGTGCCAGCAGCTCAAACACCGGGGAGCTGTTTTTT.